Listed below are T cell receptor beta chains from one sample, sequenced in a study of OX40 agonist ivuxolimab in advanced cancers. Some clones are missing from TCRdb's copy, which holds only in-frame ones; the method was immunoSEQ multiplex PCR. The sample holds about 100,000 clones, less than 95% seen once. The specimen comprised CD4+ or CD8+ T cells sorted from blood, sampled in a trial of the OX40 agonist ivuxolimab. These receptors all come from an adult with an advanced solid tumor such as melanoma, head and neck, liver or kidney cancer. CDR3s include the opening cysteine and the closing phenylalanine or tryptophan. D genes are given only for firm matches. Some rows have no size entry. The others give once, few or many, or a class for an expanded clone.

TRBD1,TRBV29-1,TRBJ1-4,-,TGCAGCGTTGAAGGAACAGGGGATCGAGCCTTTTGG,CSVEGTGDRAFW
TRBD2,TRBV28,TRBJ2-7,-,TGTGCCGTTGGGCTAGCGGCTCCCTCCTACGAGCAGTACTTC,CAVGLAAPSYEQYF
-,TRBV28,TRBJ1-3,once,TGTGCCAGCTGGGTGGGGGGCGCGGGTGGAAACACCATATATTTT,CASWVGGAGGNTIYF
TRBD2,TRBV7-3,TRBJ2-1,-,TGTGCCAGCAGTTTTATAGCGGGAGCCTACAATGAGCAGTTCTTC,CASSFIAGAYNEQFF
TRBD2,TRBV5-1,TRBJ2-7,-,TGCGCCAGCAGCAACCCGGGACTAGCGGGGTCTCAGGAGCAGTACTTC,CASSNPGLAGSQEQYF
TRBD2,TRBV19,TRBJ2-3,-,TGTGCCAGTAGTCCTATAGCGGGAGACACAGATACGCAGTATTTT,CASSPIAGDTDTQYF
-,TRBV28,TRBJ2-1,once,TGTGCCAGCAGTTTACGATTTAGCGGCCTCTACAATGAGCAGTTCTTC,CASSLRFSGLYNEQFF
-,TRBV7-6,TRBJ1-1,-,TGTGCCAGCAGCCCTGTGGACAGTTACATAGAAGCTTTCTTT,CASSPVDSYIEAFF
-,TRBV6-6,TRBJ2-1,-,TGTGCCAGCAGTTACTCCACGGGAGAGCAGTTCTTC,CASSYSTGEQFF
TRBD2,TRBV5-1,TRBJ2-1,few,TGCGCCAGCAGCGAAATAGCGGGAGAAATTGACTCTGAGCAGTTCTTC,CASSEIAGEIDSEQFF
-,TRBV7-8,TRBJ2-5,-,TGTGCCAGCACCTTTCAGGCAGTCCAAGAGACCCAGTACTTC,CASTFQAVQETQYF
-,TRBV15,TRBJ1-2,-,TGTGCCACCAGCAGAGCCAGGGCCAGACGAGACTATGGCTACACCTTC,CATSRARARRDYGYTF
-,TRBV9,TRBJ2-7,-,TGTGCCAGCAGCGTAGACGCAGGGGGAGGCGAGCAGTACTTC,CASSVDAGGGEQYF
-,TRBV7-2,TRBJ2-2,-,TGTGCCAGCAGCCCCAGGAGCGGGAACACCGGGGAGCTGTTTTTT,CASSPRSGNTGELFF
TRBD2,TRBV28,TRBJ2-7,-,TGTGCCAGCAGTTTCCATCTAGCGGTTCTCTCCTACGAGCAGTACTTC,CASSFHLAVLSYEQYF
-,TRBV27,TRBJ1-3,-,TGTGCCAGCAGTTTAAGACAGGACCCAAATTCTGGAAACACCATATATTTT,CASSLRQDPNSGNTIYF
-,TRBV19,TRBJ2-6,-,TGTGCCAGTAGTCCCCGGGCAAGGAAGGGGGTAGCTGGGGCCAACGTCCTGACTTTC,CASSPRARKGVAGANVLTF
-,TRBV11-3,TRBJ1-1,-,TGTGCCAGCAGCCCGGGGAACACTGAAGCTTTCTTT,CASSPGNTEAFF
TRBD1,TRBV7-2,TRBJ2-3,-,TGTGCCAGCAGCTTAAGGACAGGGGGTGGAGATACGCAGTATTTT,CASSLRTGGGDTQYF
TRBD2,TRBV10-3,TRBJ2-6,-,TGTGCCATCAGTACTCACGAGGGAGGGGCTGGGGCCAACGTCCTGACTTTC,CAISTHEGGAGANVLTF
TRBD1,TRBV28,TRBJ2-7,-,TGTGCCAGCCGGGACAGTACCTACGAGCAGTACTTC,CASRDSTYEQYF
-,TRBV6-5,TRBJ2-7,-,TGTGCCAGCAGTAGCGCCTCGGGCGAGCAGTACTTC,CASSSASGEQYF
TRBD1,TRBV28,TRBJ2-5,-,TGTGCCAGCAGCAAGACAGGGGCCGGAGAGACCCAGTACTTC,CASSKTGAGETQYF
-,TRBV7-9,TRBJ2-7,-,TGTGCCAGCAGCTTAGAGACCGACCCAGCCTACGAGCAGTACTTC,CASSLETDPAYEQYF
-,TRBV6-5,TRBJ2-5,-,TGTGCCAGCAGTTACTTCCCAGGGCGGGAAGAGACCCAGTACTTC,CASSYFPGREETQYF
TRBD1,TRBV7-9,TRBJ2-3,-,TGTGCCAGCAGCTTGGGACAGGGGTTAGATACGCAGTATTTT,CASSLGQGLDTQYF
-,TRBV5-4,TRBJ1-1,-,TGTGCCAGCAGCTTGGGGGGACAGAACACTGAAGCTTTCTTT,CASSLGGQNTEAFF
TRBD2,TRBV27,TRBJ2-7,-,TGTGCCAGCAGTTTACTGCCCCCGGGACTAGCGGGAGGGGTCGCCTACGAGCAGTACTTC,CASSLLPPGLAGGVAYEQYF
-,TRBV7-2,TRBJ1-2,-,TGTGCCAGCAGCTTAGGGGCAGAGAACTATGGCTACACCTTC,CASSLGAENYGYTF